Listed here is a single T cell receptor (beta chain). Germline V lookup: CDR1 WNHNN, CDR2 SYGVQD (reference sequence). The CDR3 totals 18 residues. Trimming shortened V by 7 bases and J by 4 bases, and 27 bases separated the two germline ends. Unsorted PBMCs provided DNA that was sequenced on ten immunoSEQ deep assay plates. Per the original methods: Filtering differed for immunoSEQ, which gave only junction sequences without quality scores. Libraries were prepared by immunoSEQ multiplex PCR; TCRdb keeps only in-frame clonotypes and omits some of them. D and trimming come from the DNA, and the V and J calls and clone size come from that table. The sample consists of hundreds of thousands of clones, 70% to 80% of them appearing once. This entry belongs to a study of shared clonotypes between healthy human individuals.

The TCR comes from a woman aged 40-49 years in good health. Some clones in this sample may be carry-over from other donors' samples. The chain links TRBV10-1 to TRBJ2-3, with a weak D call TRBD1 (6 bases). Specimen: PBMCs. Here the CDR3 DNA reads TGCGCCAGCACCGTCCGGACCAGGGGAGCGATATACCCAGATACGCAGTATTTT. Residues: CASTVRTRGAIYPDTQYF.